This T cell receptor beta chain came from a study of patients and donors after allogeneic stem cell transplantation. Trimming cost V 5 bases and J 0 bases; bases outside gene matches: 14. From germline, CDR1 is SGHTA and CDR2 FQGTGA. This CDR3 spans 19 amino acids. In its sample, this clonotype was seen a few times. TCRdb re-called the RT-PCR reads with MiXCR, one entry per CDR3 protein. The repertoire consists of approximately 410,000 distinct CDR3 sequences, with roughly 17% occurring once and the leading ten covering 6% to 8%. The genes are TRBV7-3 and TRBJ2-1, with 9 bases matching TRBD1. This sequence was found in a human donor who was either an allogeneic HSCT recipient or a stem cell or donor lymphocyte infusion donor (not recorded which). It is not recorded whose cells these are; they may come from a transplant donor. Sequenced: blood, either unsorted or a sorted T cell fraction (not recorded which). CDR3 sequence (DNA): TGTGCCAGCAGCCCCCGCCGATTAACAGGGGGCCGCTCCTACAATGAGCAGTTCTTC. Protein product: CASSPRRLTGGRSYNEQFF.